The source of this TCR beta chain is a study of blood T cell repertoires in COVID-19. In the study overall: PBMCs, B-cell-depleted T cells, or T cells were the source of the cDNA or gDNA that made up the material.

Using immunoSEQ multiplex PCR, the repertoire was profiled, and TCRdb retains in-frame clones only, with some absent. The sample lists 260,000 or so clones, roughly 88% occurring once. The material sequenced was peripheral blood. This TCR was recovered from a young man with active or convalescent COVID-19.

The CDR3 sequence is CASSGTTGLAGSSSYEQYF. The CDR3 DNA sequence: TGTGCCAGCAGCGGAACCACGGGACTAGCGGGGTCCAGCTCCTACGAGCAGTACTTC. V is TRBV5-4 and J is TRBJ2-7; 13 bases agree with TRBD2. Trimming took 4 bases from V and 0 from J; bases not matched to a gene: 13. Germline V CDR1 and CDR2: SGHNT, YYREEE (reference sequence). The CDR3 loop spans 19 amino acids.